Below are 21 T cell receptor beta chains sequenced from a single sample in a study of long-term antiretroviral therapy in people with HIV. An immunoSEQ assay, version v3.0, was performed at survey level. Repertoires were generated with immunoSEQ multiplex PCR, while TCRdb's copy carries only in-frame clones and drops some. Found here are 20,000 to 25,000 clones, roughly 85% of them singletons; the top ten hold approximately 11%. This specimen was unsorted PBMCs, taken around 2.5 years after starting antiretroviral therapy. All receptors derive from a man aged 40-50 years with HIV.

This clone came up a few times. The same CDR3 can be traced to other DNA sequences in this sample. This chain joins TRBV5-1 and TRBJ2-3; possible D gene TRBD2, 6 bases. From germline, CDR1 is SGHRS and CDR2 YFSETQ. The CDR3 consists of 14 residues. The V and J ends lost 5 bases and 2 bases respectively, with 12 bases between them. The chain's CDR3 is CASSGGHNTDTQYF. The CDR3, as DNA: TGCGCCAGCAGTGGAGGGCATAACACAGATACGCAGTATTTT.

This sequence joins TRBV27 and TRBJ2-1, with TRBD2 matching 7 bases. CDR1 MNHEY and CDR2 SMNVEV come from the germline V gene (reference sequence). The CDR3 totals 14 residues. Losses at the gene ends were 7 bases for V and 8 bases for J; bases not matched to a gene: 11. CDR3 residues: CASTGGGRWDEQFF. DNA of the CDR3: TGTGCCAGCACGGGGGGTGGCCGGTGGGATGAGCAGTTCTTC.

The chain is built from TRBV5-1 and TRBJ2-7; 7 bases agree with TRBD2. This CDR3 is built from 17 residues. V dropped 1 base and J dropped 0; count of bases not matched to a gene: 10. The germline V gene encodes CDR1 SGHRS and CDR2 YFSETQ. CDR3 region: CASSLNPWGGNSYEQYF. The CDR3 nucleotides are TGCGCCAGCAGCTTGAACCCTTGGGGGGGGAACTCCTACGAGCAGTACTTC.

The chain has TRBV28 and TRBJ2-7; D gene uncertain. Trimming cost V 3 bases and J 0 bases, with 15 bases left between them. The CDR3 runs to 16 residues. Germline V gene data show CDR1 as MDHEN and CDR2 as SYDVKM. This CDR3 is CASSFRIGPSSYEQYF. In DNA form, the CDR3 reads TGTGCCAGCAGTTTTAGAATAGGACCGAGCTCCTACGAGCAGTACTTC.

The chain links TRBV18 to TRBJ2-2; 8 nucleotides agree with TRBD2. In germline, CDR1 is KGHSH, CDR2 LQKENI. With V trimmed by 4 bases and J by 2 bases, 9 bases remained unmatched. This CDR3 is 17 amino acids long. CDR3 in amino acids: CASSRESGSPNTGELFF. DNA for the CDR3: TGTGCCAGCTCACGGGAGAGCGGGAGCCCTAACACCGGGGAGCTGTTTTTT.

This rearrangement joins TRBV27 to TRBJ1-1, with D hard to call. Trimming stripped 4 bases from V and 1 base from J, with 13 bases between. CDR3 size: 15 residues. Germline V CDR1 and CDR2: MNHEY, SMNVEV (reference sequence). The CDR3 DNA reads TGTGCCAGCAGTTCGAAGCGGGTGTGGAACACTGAAGCTTTCTTT. Translating it yields CASSSKRVWNTEAFF.

V is TRBV4-3 and J is TRBJ2-7; no firm D call. Deletions cut 1 base from V and 7 bases from J, with 14 bases between. The CDR3 contains 14 residues. Looked up from germline, CDR1 is LGHNA and CDR2 is YSLEER. The CDR3 region has the DNA TGCGCCAGCAGCCAAGTAATAGAAGCCGCTGAGCAGTACTTC. Translation: CASSQVIEAAEQYF.

The CDR3 bases are TGTGCCAGCTCACCAGGGACAGGGGCTGGCTACACCTTC. It is translated as CASSPGTGAGYTF. J is TRBJ1-2 and V is TRBV18; TRBD1 agrees at 10 bases. Germline V lookup: CDR1 KGHSH, CDR2 LQKENI. V trimming: 2 bases; J trimming: 7 bases; junction bases outside the gene matches: 1. The CDR3 is 13 amino acids. Full variable domain (outside the CDR3, taken from reference TRBV18 and TRBJ1-2): NAGVMQNPRHLVRRRGQEARLRCSPMKGHSHVYWYRQLPEEGLKFMVYLQKENIIDESGMPKERFSAEFPKEGPSILRIQQVVRGDSAAYFCASSPGTGAGYTFGSGTRLTVV.

This chain links TRBV18 with TRBJ2-3; D remains unclear. There are 13 residues in the CDR3. Germline CDR1 reads KGHSH; CDR2 reads LQKENI. The V gene lost 2 bases and the J gene lost 4 bases, with 7 bases spanning the gap. CDR3 sequence reads: CASSPGVPDTQYF. The CDR3 DNA reads as TGTGCCAGCTCACCAGGGGTCCCAGATACGCAGTATTTT.

The V and J genes are TRBV14 and TRBJ1-4; 9 bases are a match to TRBD1. CDR1 and CDR2 (germline): SGHDN, FVKESK. Unmatched junction bases numbered 7, after V lost 7 bases and J lost 7 bases. CDR3 length equals 14 residues. Here the CDR3 reads CASTRTGVGEKLFF. CDR3 bases: TGTGCCAGCACCCGGACAGGGGTTGGTGAAAAACTGTTTTTT. Filled out from reference TRBV14 and TRBJ1-4, the complete variable domain reads EAGVTQFPSHSVIEKGQTVTLRCDPISGHDNLYWYRRVMGKEIKFLLHFVKESKQDESGMPNNRFLAERTGGTYSTLKVQPAELEDSGVYFCASTRTGVGEKLFFGSGTQLSVL.

This clone was seen only once. The chain recombines TRBV7-6 with TRBJ1-4; D unclear. This CDR3 has 13 amino acids. Germline V CDR1 and CDR2: SGHVS, FNYEAQ. V dropped 3 bases and J dropped 7 bases, with 9 bases sitting between them. The DNA for the CDR3 is TGTGCCAGCAGCTTGAAGGAGGGTGAAAAACTGTTTTTT. Protein: CASSLKEGEKLFF.

V is TRBV6-5 and J is TRBJ1-5; 8 nucleotides agree with TRBD1. Germline values: CDR1 MNHEY, CDR2 SVGAGI. The CDR3 totals 14 residues. Unmatched junction bases numbered 6, after V lost 6 bases and J lost 5 bases. CDR3 sequence (DNA): TGTGCCAGCAGGCGGACAGGGTTTGATCAGCCCCAGCATTTT. Its protein is CASRRTGFDQPQHF.

This chain connects TRBV11-3 to TRBJ2-1; 11 bases map to TRBD2. V shed 1 base and J 2 bases; nucleotides not matched to a gene: 10. The CDR3 loop spans 19 amino acids. Germline values: CDR1 SGHNT, CDR2 YENEEA. The CDR3 DNA sequence: TGTGCCAGCAGCTTAGGGACAGTTCCGGGACTAGCGGCCTACAATGAGCAGTTCTTC. As protein: CASSLGTVPGLAAYNEQFF.

The V gene is TRBV6-4, the J gene TRBJ2-1, with 8 bases identical to TRBD2. Germline V lookup: CDR1 MRHNA, CDR2 SNTAGT. Germline trimming cut 5 bases from V and 4 bases from J; bases unmatched to any gene: 7. CDR3 length: 15 residues. The CDR3 sequence: CASSQLAGEYNEQFF. DNA of the CDR3: TGTGCCAGCAGTCAGCTAGCGGGTGAATACAATGAGCAGTTCTTC.

This clone came up once. V usage is TRBV5-1 and J usage is TRBJ2-3; D is unclear. V lost 4 bases, J lost 2 bases, and 14 bases lay in between. There are 15 residues in the CDR3. Germline CDR1 is SGHRS and CDR2 is YFSETQ. CDR3 DNA sequence: TGCGCCAGCAGCCTGAGTGGGGTCACCACAGATACGCAGTATTTT. It is translated as CASSLSGVTTDTQYF.

The chain has TRBV5-4 and TRBJ2-3; TRBD2 matches at 8 bases. V lost 0 bases to trimming and J lost 5 bases; unmatched junction nucleotides: 5. The germline gives CDR1 SGHNT, CDR2 YYREEE (reference sequence). The CDR3 consists of 15 residues. The CDR3 DNA follows: TGTGCCAGCAGCTTGGCCAGCGGGAGTAGAGATACGCAGTATTTT. Protein sequence: CASSLASGSRDTQYF.

This clone came up once. The V gene is TRBV27, the J gene TRBJ2-5, with unresolved D. Trimming stripped 4 bases from V and 4 bases from J, with 10 bases between. The CDR3 totals 13 residues. Germline V gene sequence: CDR1 MNHEY, CDR2 SMNVEV (reference sequence). The CDR3 is CASSWPPPETQYF. The CDR3 nucleotides are TGTGCCAGCAGTTGGCCCCCCCCAGAGACCCAGTACTTC.

The chain links TRBV18 to TRBJ2-3; TRBD1 agrees at 12 bases. Losses at the gene ends were 3 bases for V and 3 bases for J; bases not matched to a gene: 7. The CDR3 is made up of 17 amino acids. CDR1 is KGHSH, CDR2 LQKENI, per germline. The CDR3 here is CASSPGTGGVGTDTQYF. CDR3 nucleotide sequence: TGTGCCAGCTCACCGGGGACAGGGGGCGTCGGGACAGATACGCAGTATTTT.

This clone was found once. V is TRBV9 and J is TRBJ2-7; D possibly uses TRBD1 or TRBD2 (5 bases each). The ends were cut back, 2 bases at V and 5 bases at J, with 17 bases in the middle. Germline V gene data show CDR1 as SGDLS and CDR2 as YYNGEE. This CDR3 contains 15 residues. Here the CDR3 reads CASSVFGKGNDEQYF. CDR3 coding DNA: TGTGCCAGCAGCGTCTTCGGGAAGGGGAACGACGAGCAGTACTTC.

The chain recombines TRBV4-3 with TRBJ2-3; a possible D gene is TRBD2 (5 bases). The V and J ends lost 0 bases and 2 bases respectively, with 15 bases between them. CDR3 length equals 17 residues. CDR1 is LGHNA and CDR2 is YSLEER in the germline V gene. The chain's CDR3 is CASSQDRQLVPTDTQYF. The CDR3 DNA follows: TGCGCCAGCAGCCAAGATCGGCAACTAGTACCCACAGATACGCAGTATTTT.

This sequence joins TRBV19 and TRBJ1-1; D not resolved. Per the germline V gene, CDR1 is LNHDA and CDR2 is SQIVND (reference sequence). V was clipped by 3 bases and J by 0 bases, with 8 bases between them. The CDR3 contains 14 residues. This chain's CDR3 is CASSIGEMNTEAFF. CDR3 DNA: TGTGCCAGTAGTATTGGAGAAATGAACACTGAAGCTTTCTTT.